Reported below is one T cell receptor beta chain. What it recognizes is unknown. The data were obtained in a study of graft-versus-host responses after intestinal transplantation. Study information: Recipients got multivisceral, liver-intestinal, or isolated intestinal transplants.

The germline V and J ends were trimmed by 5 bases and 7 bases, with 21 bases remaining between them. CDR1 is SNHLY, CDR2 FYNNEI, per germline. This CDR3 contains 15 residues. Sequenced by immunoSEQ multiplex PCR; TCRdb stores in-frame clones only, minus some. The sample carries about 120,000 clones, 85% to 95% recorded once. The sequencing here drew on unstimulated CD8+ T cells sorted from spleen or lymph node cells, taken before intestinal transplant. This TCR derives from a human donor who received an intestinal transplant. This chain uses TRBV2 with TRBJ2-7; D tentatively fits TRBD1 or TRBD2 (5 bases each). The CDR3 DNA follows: TGTGCCAGCAGTTGGACCCGGGACCCCTTTCGTGAGCAGTACTTC. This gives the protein CASSWTRDPFREQYF.